This passage covers 27 T cell receptor beta chains from one sample sequenced in a study of identical twins. TCRdb called the 5' RACE reads again in MiXCR, with one record for every CDR3 protein. Found here are 420,000 or so distinct CDR3 sequences, approximately 17% of them singletons; the top ten hold around 12%. Sequenced material: naive T cells sorted from blood. Source of these receptors: a man aged 45-65 years in good health.

Ten or more counts support this clonotype. The chain couples TRBV20-1 to TRBJ2-1; D remains unclear. Germline V lookup: CDR1 DFQATT, CDR2 SNEGSKA (reference sequence). V was clipped by 3 bases and J by 0 bases, with 9 bases between them. The CDR3 has 14 amino acids. The CDR3 loop reads CSASGPSSYNEQFF. The CDR3 DNA follows: TGCAGTGCTAGCGGGCCTAGCTCCTACAATGAGCAGTTCTTC.

This chain links TRBV6-6 with TRBJ1-1; D gene unclear. The CDR3 consists of 13 residues. Germline CDR1 and CDR2: MNHNY and SVGAGI (reference sequence). The germline V and J ends were trimmed by 6 bases and 1 base, with 9 bases remaining between them. The CDR3 coding sequence is TGTGCCAGCAGCATGACACGGAACACTGAAGCTTTCTTT. This codes for CASSMTRNTEAFF.

The V gene is TRBV4-3, the J gene TRBJ2-1, with TRBD2 as a possible D gene (5 bases). V was clipped by 5 bases and J by 6 bases, with 26 bases between them. This CDR3 has 18 residues. CDR1 is LGHNA and CDR2 is YSLEER in the germline V gene. CDR3 bases: TGCGCCAGCAGCTCTAAGCGGTCACCCCACGCTCCAATCAATGAGCAGTTCTTC. This translates into CASSSKRSPHAPINEQFF.

CDR3 sequence: CASSQNAGEETQYF. DNA for the CDR3: TGTGCCAGCAGCCAAAACGCGGGGGAAGAGACCCAGTACTTC. The chain links TRBV7-2 to TRBJ2-5; 7 bases line up with TRBD2. The V gene's germline CDR1 is SGHTA and CDR2 FQGNSA. The CDR3 length is 14 residues. Trimming removed 5 bases from V and 3 bases from J; junction bases left unmatched: 6.

V usage is TRBV29-1 and J usage is TRBJ1-3; 7 bases agree with TRBD1. Per the germline V gene, CDR1 is SQVTM and CDR2 is ANQGSEA. V shed 5 bases and J 0 bases; nucleotides not matched to a gene: 7. The CDR3 contains 15 residues. CDR3 loop: CSVLSTGPSGNTIYF. Here the CDR3 DNA reads TGCAGCGTTCTTTCGACAGGGCCCTCTGGAAACACCATATATTTT.

This clonotype was counted between two and nine times. The chain uses TRBV12-3 or TRBV12-4 and TRBJ2-5; 8 bases agree with TRBD1. CDR3 length: 18 amino acids. V was pared by 6 bases and J by 2 bases, with 17 bases of the junction left unmatched. The CDR3 coding sequence is TGTGCCAGCAGCCTCTACTTCCCCGGACAGGGCCGTCAAGAGACCCAGTACTTC. Encoded protein: CASSLYFPGQGRQETQYF.

The chain carries TRBV6-5 and TRBJ2-1; D unresolved. The CDR3 contains 14 residues. Trimming took off 0 bases at V and 6 bases at J, with 9 bases between the two ends. CDR1 is MNHEY and CDR2 is SVGAGI in the germline V gene. CDR3 in amino acids: CASSYSNLGNEQFF. CDR3 coding DNA: TGTGCCAGCAGTTACTCGAACCTGGGCAATGAGCAGTTCTTC.

This clonotype was detected ten times or more. This chain connects TRBV12-3 or TRBV12-4 to TRBJ2-1; 7 bases map to TRBD1. The CDR3 consists of 14 residues. V lost 7 bases to trimming and J lost 0 bases; unmatched junction nucleotides: 3. CDR3: CASIGTDSYNEQFF. CDR3 bases: TGTGCCAGCATAGGGACAGACTCCTACAATGAGCAGTTCTTC.

V usage is TRBV5-1 and J usage is TRBJ2-7; TRBD2 matches at 7 bases. This CDR3 is 14 amino acids long. Germline V CDR1 and CDR2: SGHRS, YFSETQ. V was clipped by 2 bases and J by 5 bases; unmatched bases: 7. For the CDR3, the DNA is TGCGCCAGCAGCTTAACGGGAGGCGTCCACGAGCAGTACTTC. Translating it yields CASSLTGGVHEQYF.

The chain carries TRBV20-1 and TRBJ1-2; D remains unclear. Germline V gene lookup returns CDR1 DFQATT and CDR2 SNEGSKA (reference sequence). The CDR3 sequence is 15 residues long. Trimming removed 4 bases from V and 4 bases from J, with 19 bases in between. The CDR3 DNA sequence: TGCAGTGCTACCCCCGGGCAAACCCTATTCTATGGCTACACCTTC. This gives the protein CSATPGQTLFYGYTF.

Many counts were recorded for this clonotype. V is TRBV5-5 and J is TRBJ2-1, with a weak D call TRBD1 (6 bases). Trimming shortened V by 4 bases and J by 8 bases, and 22 bases separated the two germline ends. This CDR3 is built from 16 residues. Germline V lookup: CDR1 SGHKS, CDR2 YYEKEE (reference sequence). Here the CDR3 reads CASSETGPFFLDEQFF. CDR3 bases: TGTGCCAGCAGCGAAACAGGGCCCTTCTTTTTGGATGAGCAGTTCTTC.

This chain connects TRBV20-1 to TRBJ1-4, with TRBD1 as a possible D gene (5 bases). V was pared by 0 bases and J by 8 bases, with 10 bases between. This CDR3 has 13 residues. Germline values: CDR1 DFQATT, CDR2 SNEGSKA (reference sequence). The CDR3 DNA is TGCAGTGCTAGAGAGGGGGGTCGAGAAAAACTGTTTTTT. Its translation: CSAREGGREKLFF.

The V gene is TRBV6-2 or TRBV6-3, the J gene TRBJ1-1; no definite D call. The V end was cut by 7 bases, the J end by 1 base, with 13 bases between. This CDR3 comprises 14 residues. Germline V gene data show CDR1 as MNHEY and CDR2 as SVGEGT. CDR3 sequence reads: CASKEGPRNTEAFF. The CDR3, as DNA: TGTGCCAGCAAAGAGGGCCCCAGGAACACTGAAGCTTTCTTT.

This clonotype showed up just a few times. The V and J genes are TRBV28 and TRBJ1-2; D is ambiguous. CDR1 and CDR2 (germline): MDHEN, SYDVKM. Trimming pared 4 bases from V and 7 bases from J, leaving 13 bases between. This CDR3 is 13 amino acids long. This CDR3 reads CASSSGSWRGYTF. CDR3 sequence (DNA): TGTGCCAGCAGTTCGGGAAGCTGGCGTGGCTACACCTTC.

The chain joins TRBV11-1 to TRBJ1-5, with D perhaps matching TRBD1 (6 bases). Between the trimmed V and J ends, which lost 0 bases and 0 bases, there was a span of 18 bases. Germline V gene data show CDR1 as SGHAT and CDR2 as FQDESV (reference sequence). CDR3 length: 19 amino acids. In nucleotides, the CDR3 is TGTGCCAGCAGCTTAGCTTACCCGGCAGGGGATTATAGCAATCAGCCCCAGCATTTT. Its translation is CASSLAYPAGDYSNQPQHF.

This rearrangement joins TRBV7-9 to TRBJ2-5; D assignment may be TRBD1 or TRBD2 (5 bases each). The CDR3 has 15 residues. V lost 0 bases, J lost 4 bases, and 12 bases lay in between. Germline V CDR1 and CDR2: SEHNR, FQNEAQ (reference sequence). The CDR3 loop is CASSLALEGRETQYF. The CDR3 DNA reads TGTGCCAGCAGCTTAGCGCTCGAGGGGCGAGAGACCCAGTACTTC.

This rearrangement joins TRBV20-1 to TRBJ2-2, with 7 bases fitting TRBD2. Germline V gene data show CDR1 as DFQATT and CDR2 as SNEGSKA (reference sequence). This CDR3 contains 15 residues. V was clipped by 5 bases and J by 7 bases; unmatched bases: 13. For the CDR3, the DNA is TGCAGTGCTGGGACCCCTGGGGGGGGTGGCGGGGAGCTGTTTTTT. It is translated as CSAGTPGGGGGELFF.

A single count supports this clonotype. The rearrangement links TRBV21-1 to TRBJ1-2; TRBD1, as called in the table, went unchecked against the DNA. TRBV21-1 is noted as a pseudogene. This CDR3 has 16 amino acids. The DNA of the CDR3 is TGTGCCAGCAGCAAAGCCGCGACAGGGTATCGCTATGGCTACACCTTC. Its translation: CASSKAATGYRYGYTF.

This clonotype was recorded a few times. This sequence joins TRBV20-1 and TRBJ2-3; maybe TRBD1 (5 bases). The CDR3 has 14 amino acids. V lost 3 bases and J lost 5, with 15 bases in between. The germline gives CDR1 DFQATT, CDR2 SNEGSKA (reference sequence). CDR3 residues: CSASLQDFGDTQYF. The CDR3 bases are TGCAGTGCTAGTTTACAGGATTTTGGAGATACGCAGTATTTT.

This chain connects TRBV24-1 to TRBJ2-6, with D unresolved. CDR1 and CDR2 (germline): KGHDR, SFDVKD. The V end was cut by 3 bases, the J end by 2 bases, with 7 bases between. This CDR3 is 15 amino acids long. Here the CDR3 reads CATSDDGTGANVLTF. Written as DNA, the CDR3 is TGTGCCACCAGTGATGACGGAACTGGGGCCAACGTCCTGACTTTC.

This clonotype was found many times. The V call is TRBV5-1, the J call TRBJ2-7; D possibly corresponds to TRBD1 (6 bases). The CDR3 sequence is 15 residues long. Germline-derived CDR1 and CDR2 are SGHRS and YFSETQ. Trimming removed 4 bases at V and 1 base at J, with 15 bases between. The CDR3 DNA follows: TGCGCCAGCAGCGCCATTCTTGGACAGTCCTACGAGCAGTACTTC. Protein: CASSAILGQSYEQYF.

Comment on this clonotype: Possible read error: a much larger clone is one base away. This chain joins TRBV4-2 and TRBJ2-1, with D tentatively TRBD2 (5 bases). The germline V gene has CDR1 LGHNA and CDR2 YNFKEQ. V lost 0 bases, J lost 8 bases, and 17 bases lay in between. The CDR3 contains 16 residues. The CDR3 loop reads CASSQDRIASVDEQFF. CDR3 DNA: TGTGCCAGCAGCCAAGATCGCATAGCGAGTGTGGATGAGCAGTTCTTC.

This clonotype was counted only a few times. CDR3 DNA sequence: TGTGCCAGCACTAGGACAGGACATTACGAGCAGTACTTC. Protein product: CASTRTGHYEQYF. The J gene is TRBJ2-7, the V gene TRBV6-1; 7 nucleotides agree with TRBD1. CDR3 size: 13 residues. Germline values: CDR1 MNHNS, CDR2 SASEGT. Losses at the gene ends were 7 bases for V and 4 bases for J; bases not matched to a gene: 7.

This rearrangement joins TRBV5-1 to TRBJ2-1; 7 bases line up with TRBD2. V was clipped by 4 bases and J by 0 bases; unmatched bases: 13. CDR3 length: 18 residues. CDR1 and CDR2 (germline): SGHRS, YFSETQ. CDR3 sequence: CASSIRDYQASSYNEQFF. In DNA form, the CDR3 reads TGCGCCAGCAGCATCCGGGACTACCAAGCTAGCTCCTACAATGAGCAGTTCTTC.

The chain uses TRBV7-2 and TRBJ1-4, with a possible D match to TRBD1 (5 bases). There are 15 residues in the CDR3. Looked up from germline, CDR1 is SGHTA and CDR2 is FQGNSA. V lost 5 bases and J lost 8, with 18 bases in between. CDR3 protein: CASSRGDMEGEKLFF. Written as DNA, the CDR3 is TGTGCCAGCAGCCGAGGAGACATGGAGGGGGAAAAACTGTTTTTT.

This clonotype has a count of ten or more. This sequence joins TRBV27 and TRBJ2-2, with D perhaps matching TRBD2 (5 bases). Germline lookup yields CDR1 MNHEY and CDR2 SMNVEV (reference sequence). Trimming removed 2 bases at V and 4 bases at J, with 17 bases between. This CDR3 is 17 amino acids long. For the CDR3, the DNA is TGTGCCAGCAGTTTAGGTCCTAGCAGACGAGGCACCGGGGAGCTGTTTTTT. It yields the protein CASSLGPSRRGTGELFF.

This clonotype was seen repeatedly, ten times or more. The chain joins TRBV5-1 to TRBJ2-5, with TRBD1 matching 7 bases. Trimming at V came to 4 bases and at J to 5 bases, leaving 14 bases not matched to a gene. The CDR3 runs 16 residues. Germline V lookup: CDR1 SGHRS, CDR2 YFSETQ. The CDR3 region is CASSGGSTGPGETQYF. The CDR3 DNA reads TGCGCCAGCAGCGGAGGTTCGACAGGGCCGGGCGAGACCCAGTACTTC.